These 5 T cell receptor beta chains were all obtained from the same sample, sequenced in a study of circulating CD8 cells and anti-PD-1 response in melanoma. Using around 16 ng of total RNA, TCR libraries were made with the QIAseq Immune Repertoire TCR panel. TCRdb reprocessed the reads via MiXCR and lists one record per CDR3 protein. The sample shows about 260 distinct CDR3 sequences, about 10% of them seen only once. Four subsets defined by PD-1 and/or TIGIT were sorted from live CD3+CD8+TCRalphabeta+ cells. Specimen: CD8+ T cells from PBMCs, collected at baseline or after one month of anti-PD-1 therapy (not recorded which). These receptors were obtained from a human donor with melanoma.

This rearrangement joins TRBV4-1 to TRBJ2-7; D is possibly TRBD1 (5 bases). V dropped 0 bases and J dropped 4 bases, with 10 bases sitting between them. Germline V CDR1 and CDR2: MGHRA, YSYEKL. The CDR3 sequence is 14 residues long. CDR3 in amino acids: CASSQDAGPYEQYF. Here the CDR3 DNA reads TGCGCCAGCAGCCAAGATGCAGGGCCTTACGAGCAGTACTTC.

This clonotype counts as large. J is TRBJ2-1 and V is TRBV27; D not resolved. Trimming took off 4 bases at V and 5 bases at J, with 6 bases between the two ends. This CDR3 region has 12 residues. Germline assignment: CDR1 MNHEY and CDR2 SMNVEV (reference sequence). CDR3 amino acids: CASSSTDNEQFF. DNA for the CDR3: TGTGCCAGCAGTTCCACAGACAATGAGCAGTTCTTC.

Judged by abundance, this clonotype is large (0.1 to 1%). This chain links TRBV7-9 with TRBJ2-7, with D uncertain. Germline lookup yields CDR1 SEHNR and CDR2 FQNEAQ (reference sequence). The CDR3 extends over 12 amino acids. Trimming stripped 1 base from V and 4 bases from J, with 5 bases between. The CDR3 nucleotides read TGTGCCAGCAGCTTAGTGCCATACGAGCAGTACTTC. Translating gives CASSLVPYEQYF.

In its sample, this clonotype ranks as medium-sized. The chain carries TRBV7-9 and TRBJ2-2; 7 bases match TRBD2. V trimming: 1 base; J trimming: 3 bases; junction bases outside the gene matches: 5. CDR3 length: 16 amino acids. Germline CDR1 is SEHNR and CDR2 is FQNEAQ (reference sequence). Here the CDR3 reads CASSLELARHTGELFF. The DNA of the CDR3 is TGTGCCAGCAGCTTAGAACTAGCGAGACACACCGGGGAGCTGTTTTTT.

V and J are TRBV2 and TRBJ2-2; 9 bases are a match to TRBD2. Looked up from germline, CDR1 is SNHLY and CDR2 is FYNNEI. The CDR3 extends over 14 amino acids. The V segment lost 8 bases and the J segment 3 bases; nucleotides outside the gene matches: 4. CDR3 protein: CASERGAYTGELFF. In DNA, the CDR3 is TGTGCCAGCGAGCGGGGGGCTTACACCGGGGAGCTGTTTTTT.